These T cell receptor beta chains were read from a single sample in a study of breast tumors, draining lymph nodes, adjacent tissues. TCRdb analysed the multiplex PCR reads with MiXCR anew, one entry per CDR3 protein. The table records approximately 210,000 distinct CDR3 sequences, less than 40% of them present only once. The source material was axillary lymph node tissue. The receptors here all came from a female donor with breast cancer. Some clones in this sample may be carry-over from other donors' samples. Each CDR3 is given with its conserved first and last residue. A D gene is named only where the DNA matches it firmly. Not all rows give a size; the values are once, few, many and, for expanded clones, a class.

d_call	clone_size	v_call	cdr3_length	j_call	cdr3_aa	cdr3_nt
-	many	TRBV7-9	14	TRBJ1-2	CASSLVAGSYGYTF	TGTGCCAGCAGCTTAGTGGCAGGGAGCTATGGCTACACCTTC
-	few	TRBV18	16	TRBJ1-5	CASSPSGVASNQPQHF	TGTGCCAGCTCACCGAGTGGAGTCGCTAGCAATCAGCCCCAGCATTTT
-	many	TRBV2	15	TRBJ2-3	CASSERAVGTDTQYF	TGTGCCAGCAGTGAAAGAGCGGTGGGAACAGATACGCAGTATTTT
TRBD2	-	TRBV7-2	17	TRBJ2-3	CASSLAGTSGSTDPQYF	TGTGCCAGCAGCTTAGCCGGGACTAGCGGGAGCACAGATCCGCAGTATTTT
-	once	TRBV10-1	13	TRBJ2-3	CASSESLLVRRYF	TGCGCCAGCAGTGAGTCTCTGCTCGTAAGGCGGTATTTT
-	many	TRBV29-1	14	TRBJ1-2	CSVELVGDNYGYTF	TGCAGCGTTGAATTGGTAGGGGACAACTATGGCTACACCTTC
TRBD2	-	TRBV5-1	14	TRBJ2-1	CASRSTSGRVEQFF	TGCGCCAGCAGAAGTACTAGCGGGAGAGTTGAGCAGTTCTTC
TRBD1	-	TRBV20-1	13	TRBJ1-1	CSALGTDNTEAFF	TGCAGTGCCCTGGGGACAGACAACACTGAAGCTTTCTTT
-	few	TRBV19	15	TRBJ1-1	CASSTNRVMNTEAFF	TGTGCCAGTAGTACAAACAGGGTCATGAACACTGAAGCTTTCTTT
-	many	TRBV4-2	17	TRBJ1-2	CASSQDPAGAQGQGYTF	TGTGCCAGCAGCCAAGATCCAGCCGGGGCCCAAGGCCAAGGCTACACCTTC
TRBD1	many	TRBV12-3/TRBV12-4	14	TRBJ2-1	CASSSDRGRDGQFF	TGTGCCAGCAGTTCGGACAGGGGGCGCGATGGGCAGTTCTTC
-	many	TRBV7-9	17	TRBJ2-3	CASSSSGLWTSTDTQYF	TGTGCCAGCAGCTCTTCAGGACTCTGGACTAGCACAGATACGCAGTATTTT
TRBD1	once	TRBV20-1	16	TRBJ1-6	CSARRAGQGFGSPLHF	TGCAGTGCTAGAAGGGCAGGACAGGGCTTTGGGTCACCCCTCCACTTT
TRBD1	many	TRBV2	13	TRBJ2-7	CASSKQGTYEQYF	TGTGCCAGCAGTAAACAGGGGACCTACGAGCAGTACTTC
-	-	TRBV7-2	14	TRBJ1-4	CASSLSTDNEKLFF	TGTGCCAGCAGCTTGTCGACAGACAATGAAAAACTGTTTTTT
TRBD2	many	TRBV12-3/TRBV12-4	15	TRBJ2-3	CASSPVSGSVDTQYF	TGTGCCAGCAGCCCCGTTAGCGGGAGTGTAGATACGCAGTATTTT
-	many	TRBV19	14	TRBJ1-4	CASSFGTYNEKLFF	TGTGCCAGTAGTTTCGGGACCTATAATGAAAAACTGTTTTTT
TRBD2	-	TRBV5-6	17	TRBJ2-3	CASSRTSGGVGTDTQYF	TGTGCCAGCAGCCGGACTAGCGGGGGGGTAGGCACAGATACGCAGTATTTT
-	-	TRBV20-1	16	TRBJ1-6	CSARSRVGEKNSPLHF	TGCAGTGCTAGGAGTCGGGTGGGGGAGAAGAATTCACCCCTCCACTTT
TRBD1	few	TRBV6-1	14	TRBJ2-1	CASRKTGGGNEQFF	TGTGCCAGCAGGAAGACAGGGGGCGGGAATGAGCAGTTCTTC
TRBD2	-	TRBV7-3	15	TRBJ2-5	CASRPRDPREETQHF	TGTGCCAGCAGGCCTCGGGACCCCCGGGAGGAGACCCAGCACTTC
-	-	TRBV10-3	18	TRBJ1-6	CAISERTSGASHNSPLHF	TGTGCCATCAGTGAGCGCACTAGCGGGGCCAGCCATAATTCACCCCTCCACTTT
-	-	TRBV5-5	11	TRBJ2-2	CASSPQGELFF	TGTGCCAGCAGCCCTCAGGGGGAGCTGTTTTTT
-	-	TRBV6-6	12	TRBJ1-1	CASSYRQVEAFF	TGTGCCAGCAGTTACAGGCAGGTCGAAGCTTTCTTT